Each of the 12 T cell receptor beta chains below was sequenced from the same sample in a study of cytomegalovirus exposure and HLA in healthy donors. The PCR employed 60 Vbeta primers together with 13 Jbeta primers. Generated by immunoSEQ multiplex PCR, the TCRdb table keeps only in-frame clones and is missing some. This table has about 200,000 clones, 78% appearing once. Input material: PBMCs. The receptors stem from a male donor in good health and CMV-seronegative.

This clone was observed a handful of times. The chain employs TRBV28 and TRBJ2-1; 8 positions agree with TRBD2. With V trimmed by 2 bases and J by 9 bases, 9 bases remained unmatched. CDR3 length: 15 residues. Germline V gives CDR1 MDHEN, CDR2 SYDVKM. Here the CDR3 DNA reads TGTGCCAGCAGTTTAGAAAAGTCGGGAGGGGGTGAGCAGTTCTTC. This encodes CASSLEKSGGGEQFF. Supplemented by reference TRBV28 and TRBJ2-1, the full variable domain reads DVKVTQSSRYLVKRTGEKVFLECVQDMDHENMFWYRQDPGLGLRLIYFSYDVKMKEKGDIPEGYSVSREKKERFSLILESASTNQTSMYLCASSLEKSGGGEQFFGPGTRLTVL.

The rearrangement joins TRBV13 to TRBJ2-7, with TRBD2 identical over 8 bases. The J segment lost 7 bases and the V segment lost 4 bases, leaving 9 bases of the junction unmatched. The CDR3 is 14 residues long. Per the germline V gene, CDR1 is PRHDT and CDR2 is FYEKMQ (reference sequence). The CDR3 DNA is TGTGCCAGCAGCTCCACCGGGACTAGGTATGAGCAGTACTTC. Protein product: CASSSTGTRYEQYF.

The V call is TRBV5-6, the J call TRBJ2-4; TRBD2 aligns across 8 bases. The CDR3 loop spans 15 amino acids. The trim removed 0 bases at V and 8 bases at J, leaving 7 bases unmatched. The germline CDR1 and CDR2 sequences are SGHDT and YYEEEE. For the CDR3, the DNA is TGTGCCAGCAGCTTGGCCGCGGGGGGCGAATACATTCAGTACTTC. Translating gives CASSLAAGGEYIQYF.

The chain couples TRBV5-4 to TRBJ1-1; D remains unclear. This CDR3 spans 14 amino acids. Trimming shortened V by 4 bases and J by 4 bases, and 14 bases separated the two germline ends. Germline CDR1 SGHNT, CDR2 YYREEE (reference sequence). The CDR3 region has the DNA TGTGCCAGCAGCCCGTCCGGACGGGGCACTGAAGCTTTCTTT. Protein: CASSPSGRGTEAFF.

About this clone itself: A read error may produce the germline difference seen at one junction end. The rearrangement links TRBV7-9 to TRBJ2-7; the D gene is possibly TRBD2 (5 bases). Germline loops: CDR1 SEHNR, CDR2 FQNEAQ (reference sequence). The CDR3 spans 14 residues. The CDR3 protein is CSSSFGLGSYEQYF. The DNA of the CDR3 is TGTTCCAGCAGCTTTGGACTGGGTTCCTACGAGCAGTACTTC.

This CDR3 is CASSLRGPVSYEQYF. The CDR3 DNA reads TGTGCCAGCAGCTTAAGAGGGCCAGTCTCCTACGAGCAGTACTTC. The chain has TRBV7-2 and TRBJ2-7; D possibly corresponds to TRBD2 (5 bases). V shed 2 bases and J shed 0 bases, with 11 bases lying between them. Germline V gene data show CDR1 as SGHTA and CDR2 as FQGNSA. This CDR3 is built from 15 residues.

The V gene is TRBV6-5, the J gene TRBJ2-1; 10 bases line up with TRBD2. V gave up 5 bases and J gave up 7 bases; unmatched junction bases: 5. The CDR3 is made up of 14 amino acids. Per the germline V gene, CDR1 is MNHEY and CDR2 is SVGAGI. The CDR3 bases are TGTGCCAGCAGTCTAGCTAGCGGGAGAAATGAGCAGTTCTTC. Amino acid sequence: CASSLASGRNEQFF.

This sequence joins TRBV7-6 and TRBJ2-6, with D perhaps TRBD1 (6 bases). V shed 8 bases and J shed 0 bases, with 23 bases lying between them. This CDR3 is built from 19 residues. From germline, CDR1 is SGHVS and CDR2 FNYEAQ. CDR3 in amino acids: CASGSLRTAPSSGANVLTF. The CDR3, as DNA: TGTGCCAGCGGCTCCCTCCGGACAGCGCCAAGCTCTGGGGCCAACGTCCTGACTTTC. The entire variable domain, with the rest obtained from reference TRBV7-6 and TRBJ2-6, is as follows: GAGVSQSPRYKVTKRGQDVALRCDPISGHVSLYWYRQALGQGPEFLTYFNYEAQQDKSGLPNDRFSAERPEGSISTLTIQRTEQRDSAMYRCASGSLRTAPSSGANVLTFGAGSRLTVL.

The genes are TRBV2 and TRBJ2-7; 7 positions agree with TRBD1. This CDR3 has 12 residues. The V gene end was trimmed by 5 bases and the J gene end by 5 bases; junction bases not matched to a gene: 3. Germline V lookup: CDR1 SNHLY, CDR2 FYNNEI. Written as DNA, the CDR3 is TGTGCCAGCAGTAGACAGGGAAACGAGCAGTACTTC. Its translation is CASSRQGNEQYF.

The sample holds a few counts of this clone. This CDR3 is CASRTSGSYEQYF. Written as DNA, the CDR3 is TGTGCCAGCAGGACTAGCGGGTCCTACGAGCAGTACTTC. V is TRBV6-5 and J is TRBJ2-7; TRBD2 matches at 10 bases. This CDR3 is built from 13 residues. The germline V gene encodes CDR1 MNHEY and CDR2 SVGAGI. The ends lost 6 bases at V and 1 base at J; junction bases unmatched: 0.

This chain joins TRBV5-1 and TRBJ2-3, with TRBD2 matching over 8 bases. V lost 2 bases, J lost 0 bases, and 5 bases stayed unmatched. This CDR3 contains 16 residues. The germline CDR1 and CDR2 sequences are SGHRS and YFSETQ. CDR3 amino acids: CASSFTSGSSTDTQYF. CDR3 coding DNA: TGCGCCAGCAGCTTTACTAGCGGATCTAGCACAGATACGCAGTATTTT.

The V gene is TRBV6-1, the J gene TRBJ2-2; 8 bases map to TRBD1. J gave up 7 bases and V 7 bases, and 11 bases lay outside the gene matches. Germline values: CDR1 MNHNS, CDR2 SASEGT. This CDR3 spans 15 amino acids. CDR3 in DNA: TGTGCCAGCAATCTTGGACAGGGTGAAGGCGGGGAGCTGTTTTTT. It yields the protein CASNLGQGEGGELFF.